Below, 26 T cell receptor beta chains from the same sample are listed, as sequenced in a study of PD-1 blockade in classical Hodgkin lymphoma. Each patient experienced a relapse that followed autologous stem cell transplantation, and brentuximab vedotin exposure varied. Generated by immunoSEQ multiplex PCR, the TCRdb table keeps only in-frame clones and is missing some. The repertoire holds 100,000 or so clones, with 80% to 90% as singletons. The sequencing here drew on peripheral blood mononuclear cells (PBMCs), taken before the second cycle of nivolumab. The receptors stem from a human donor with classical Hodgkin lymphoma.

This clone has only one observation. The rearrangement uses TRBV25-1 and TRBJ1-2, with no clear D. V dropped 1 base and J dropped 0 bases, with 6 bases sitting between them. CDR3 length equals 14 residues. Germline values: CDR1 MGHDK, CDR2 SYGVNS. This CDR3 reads CASSEFPANYGYTF. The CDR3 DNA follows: TGTGCCAGCAGTGAATTCCCAGCTAACTATGGCTACACCTTC.

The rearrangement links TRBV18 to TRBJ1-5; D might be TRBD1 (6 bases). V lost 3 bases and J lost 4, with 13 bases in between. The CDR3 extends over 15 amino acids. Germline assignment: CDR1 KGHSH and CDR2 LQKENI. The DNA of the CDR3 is TGTGCCAGCTCACCGAGGGCACAGGGAAATCAGCCCCAGCATTTT. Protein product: CASSPRAQGNQPQHF.

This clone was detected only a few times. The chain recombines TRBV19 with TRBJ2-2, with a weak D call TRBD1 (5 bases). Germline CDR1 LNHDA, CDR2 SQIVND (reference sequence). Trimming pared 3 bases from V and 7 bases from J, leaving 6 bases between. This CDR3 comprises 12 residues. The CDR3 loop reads CASSMGRGELFF. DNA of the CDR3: TGTGCCAGTAGTATGGGGCGCGGGGAGCTGTTTTTT.

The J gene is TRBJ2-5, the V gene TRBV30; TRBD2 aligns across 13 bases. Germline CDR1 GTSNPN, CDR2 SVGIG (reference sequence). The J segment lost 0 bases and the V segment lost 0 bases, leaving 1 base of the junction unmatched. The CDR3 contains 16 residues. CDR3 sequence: CAWSVGLAGYQETQYF. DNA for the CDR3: TGTGCCTGGAGTGTGGGACTAGCGGGGTACCAAGAGACCCAGTACTTC.

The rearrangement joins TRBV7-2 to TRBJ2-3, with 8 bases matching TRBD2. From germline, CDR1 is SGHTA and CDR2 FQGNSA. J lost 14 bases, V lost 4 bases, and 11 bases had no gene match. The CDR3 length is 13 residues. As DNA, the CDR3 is TGTGCCAGCAGCTCAGCGGCGGGGGGTGGTTGGTATTTT. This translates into CASSSAAGGGWYF.

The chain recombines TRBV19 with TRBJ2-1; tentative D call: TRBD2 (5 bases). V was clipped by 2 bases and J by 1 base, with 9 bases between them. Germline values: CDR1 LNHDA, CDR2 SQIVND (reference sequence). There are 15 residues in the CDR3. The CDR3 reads CASSITSLSYNEQFF. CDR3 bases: TGTGCCAGTAGTATAACTAGTCTGTCCTACAATGAGCAGTTCTTC.

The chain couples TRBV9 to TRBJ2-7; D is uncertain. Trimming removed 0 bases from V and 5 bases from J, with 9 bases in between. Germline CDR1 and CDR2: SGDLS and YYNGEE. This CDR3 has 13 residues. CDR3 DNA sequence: TGTGCCAGCAGCGTAGATGGGCTGGACGAGCAGTACTTC. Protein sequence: CASSVDGLDEQYF.

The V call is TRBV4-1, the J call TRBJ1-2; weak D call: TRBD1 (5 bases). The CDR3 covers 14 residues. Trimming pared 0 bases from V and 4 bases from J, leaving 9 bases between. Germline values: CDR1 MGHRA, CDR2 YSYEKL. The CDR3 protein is CASSQDGGSYGYTF. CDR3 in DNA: TGCGCCAGCAGCCAAGACGGGGGAAGCTATGGCTACACCTTC.

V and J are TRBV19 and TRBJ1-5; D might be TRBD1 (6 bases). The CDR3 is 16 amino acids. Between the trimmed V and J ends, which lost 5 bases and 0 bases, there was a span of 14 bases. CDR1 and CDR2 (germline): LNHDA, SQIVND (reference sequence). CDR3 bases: TGTGCCAGTAGTCAGGGACACAGTAATAGCAATCAGCCCCAGCATTTT. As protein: CASSQGHSNSNQPQHF.

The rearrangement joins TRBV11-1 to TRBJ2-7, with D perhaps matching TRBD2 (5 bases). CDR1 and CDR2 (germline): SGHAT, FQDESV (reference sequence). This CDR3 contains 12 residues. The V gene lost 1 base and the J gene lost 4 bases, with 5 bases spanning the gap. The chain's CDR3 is CASSLGEYEQYF. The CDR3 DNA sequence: TGTGCCAGCAGCTTAGGGGAGTACGAGCAGTACTTC.

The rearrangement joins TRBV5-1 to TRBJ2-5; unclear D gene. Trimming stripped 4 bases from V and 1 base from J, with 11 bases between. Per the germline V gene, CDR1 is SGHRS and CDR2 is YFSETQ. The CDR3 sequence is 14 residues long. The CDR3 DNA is TGCGCCAGCAGCCTCCAACTTGCCCAAGAGACCCAGTACTTC. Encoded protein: CASSLQLAQETQYF.

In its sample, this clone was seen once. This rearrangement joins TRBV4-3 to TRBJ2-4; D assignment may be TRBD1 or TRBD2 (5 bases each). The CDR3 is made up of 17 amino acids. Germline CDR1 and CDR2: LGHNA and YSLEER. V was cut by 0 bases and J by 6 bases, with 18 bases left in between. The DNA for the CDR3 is TGCGCCAGCAGCCAAGATTTGGGACCCCTGGGTGTAAACATTCAGTACTTC. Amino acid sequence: CASSQDLGPLGVNIQYF.

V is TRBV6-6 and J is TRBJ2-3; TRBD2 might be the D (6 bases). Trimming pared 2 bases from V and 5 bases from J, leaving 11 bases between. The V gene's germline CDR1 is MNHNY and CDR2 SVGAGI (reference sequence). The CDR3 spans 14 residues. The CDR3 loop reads CASSYPGDRDTQYF. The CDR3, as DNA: TGTGCCAGCAGTTACCCGGGGGACCGAGATACGCAGTATTTT.

The CDR3: CASSGGAKETQYF. The CDR3 DNA reads TGTGCCAGCAGCGGCGGGGCAAAAGAGACCCAGTACTTC. The V and J genes are TRBV9 and TRBJ2-5; TRBD2 is a possible D gene (6 bases). The germline CDR1 and CDR2 sequences are SGDLS and YYNGEE. Trimming stripped 3 bases from V and 3 bases from J, with 9 bases between. The CDR3 runs 13 residues.

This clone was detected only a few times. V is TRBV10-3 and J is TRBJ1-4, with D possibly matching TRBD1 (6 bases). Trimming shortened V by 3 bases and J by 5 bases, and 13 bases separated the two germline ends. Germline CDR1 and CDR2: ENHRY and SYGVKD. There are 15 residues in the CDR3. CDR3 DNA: TGTGCCATCAGTGACCAGGGACACGCGAATGAAAAACTGTTTTTT. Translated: CAISDQGHANEKLFF.

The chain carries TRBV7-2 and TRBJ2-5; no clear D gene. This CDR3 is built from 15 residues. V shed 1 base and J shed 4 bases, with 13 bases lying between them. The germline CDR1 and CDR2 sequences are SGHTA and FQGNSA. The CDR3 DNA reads TGTGCCAGCAGCTTAGGATCCGGGCCTGTAGAGACCCAGTACTTC. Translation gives CASSLGSGPVETQYF.

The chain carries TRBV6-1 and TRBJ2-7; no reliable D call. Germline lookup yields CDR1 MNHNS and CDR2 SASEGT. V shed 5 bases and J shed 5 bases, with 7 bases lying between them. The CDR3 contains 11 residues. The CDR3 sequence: CASSLIDEQYF. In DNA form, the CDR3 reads TGTGCCAGCAGTCTTATCGACGAGCAGTACTTC.

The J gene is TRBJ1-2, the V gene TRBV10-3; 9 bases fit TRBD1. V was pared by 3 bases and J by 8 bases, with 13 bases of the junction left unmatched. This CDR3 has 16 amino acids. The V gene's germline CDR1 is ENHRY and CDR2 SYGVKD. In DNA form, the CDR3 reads TGTGCCATCAGTGACTCCAAAGGGACAGGGCGAGAGGGCTACACCTTC. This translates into CAISDSKGTGREGYTF.

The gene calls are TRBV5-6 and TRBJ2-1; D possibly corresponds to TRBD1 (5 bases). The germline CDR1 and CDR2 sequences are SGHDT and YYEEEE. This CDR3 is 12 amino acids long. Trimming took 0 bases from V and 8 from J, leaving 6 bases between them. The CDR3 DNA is TGTGCCAGCAGCTTGGGCAGGGATGAGCAGTTCTTC. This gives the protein CASSLGRDEQFF.

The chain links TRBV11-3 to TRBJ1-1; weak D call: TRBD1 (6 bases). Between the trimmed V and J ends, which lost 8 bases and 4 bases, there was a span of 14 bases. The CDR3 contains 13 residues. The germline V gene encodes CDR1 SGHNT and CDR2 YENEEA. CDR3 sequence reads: CASAAGARTEAFF. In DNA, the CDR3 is TGTGCCAGCGCCGCGGGGGCGCGCACTGAAGCTTTCTTT.

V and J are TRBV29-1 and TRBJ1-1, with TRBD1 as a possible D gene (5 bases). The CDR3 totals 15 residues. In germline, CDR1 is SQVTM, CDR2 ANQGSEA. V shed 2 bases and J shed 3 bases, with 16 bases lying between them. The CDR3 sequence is CSVETRARADTEAFF. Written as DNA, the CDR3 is TGCAGCGTTGAAACCCGGGCCAGGGCGGACACTGAAGCTTTCTTT.

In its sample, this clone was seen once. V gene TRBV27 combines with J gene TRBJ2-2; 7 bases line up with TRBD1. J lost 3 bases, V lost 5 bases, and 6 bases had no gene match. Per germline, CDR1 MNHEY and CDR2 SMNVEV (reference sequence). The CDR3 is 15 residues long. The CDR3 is CASSLQGTDTGELFF. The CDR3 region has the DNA TGTGCCAGCAGTCTACAGGGGACAGACACCGGGGAGCTGTTTTTT.

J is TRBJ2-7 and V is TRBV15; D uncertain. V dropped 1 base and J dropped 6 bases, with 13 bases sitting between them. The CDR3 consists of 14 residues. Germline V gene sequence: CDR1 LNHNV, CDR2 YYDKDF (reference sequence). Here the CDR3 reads CATSRVLNYAEQYF. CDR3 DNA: TGTGCCACCAGCAGAGTACTGAACTACGCCGAGCAGTACTTC.

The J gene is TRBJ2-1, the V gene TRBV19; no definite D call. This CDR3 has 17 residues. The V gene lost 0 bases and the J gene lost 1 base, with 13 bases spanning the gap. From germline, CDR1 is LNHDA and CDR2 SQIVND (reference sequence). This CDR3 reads CASSIDRPGGSYNEQFF. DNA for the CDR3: TGTGCCAGTAGTATAGACCGCCCGGGCGGATCCTACAATGAGCAGTTCTTC. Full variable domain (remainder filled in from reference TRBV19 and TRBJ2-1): DGGITQSPKYLFRKEGQNVTLSCEQNLNHDAMYWYRQDPGQGLRLIYYSQIVNDFQKGDIAEGYSVSREKKESFPLTVTSAQKNPTAFYLCASSIDRPGGSYNEQFFGPGTRLTVL.

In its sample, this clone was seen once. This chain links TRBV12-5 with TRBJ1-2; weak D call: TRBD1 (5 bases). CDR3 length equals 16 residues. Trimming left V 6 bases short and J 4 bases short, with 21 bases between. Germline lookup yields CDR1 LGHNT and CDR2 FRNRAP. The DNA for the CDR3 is TGTGCTAGTGGATATCGCACCGGGACTGAGATCTATGGCTACACCTTC. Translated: CASGYRTGTEIYGYTF.

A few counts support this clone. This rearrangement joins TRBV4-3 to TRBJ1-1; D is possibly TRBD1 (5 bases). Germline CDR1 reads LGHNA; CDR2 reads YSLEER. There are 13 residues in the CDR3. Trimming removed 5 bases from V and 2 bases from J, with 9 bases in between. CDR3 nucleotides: TGCGCCAGCAGCACAACAGGAAACACTGAAGCTTTCTTT. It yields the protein CASSTTGNTEAFF.